This TCR beta chain derives from a study of T cell responses to AZD1222 COVID-19 vaccine. CDR1 and CDR2 (germline): SGHVS, FQNEAQ. V gave up 1 base and J gave up 6 bases, with 10 bases separating them. This CDR3 is 14 amino acids long. Sequencing was performed with immunoSEQ multiplex PCR; in TCRdb, only in-frame clones are kept and a portion is missing. Of 200,000 to 250,000 clones listed, around 93% are singletons. The chain uses TRBV7-8 and TRBJ1-5, with unresolved D. The sequencing used peripheral blood, collected on day 0 of MenACWY control vaccination. This clonotype was sampled from an adult in good health. The CDR3 protein is CASSLGARFQPQHF. The CDR3, as DNA: TGTGCCAGCAGCTTAGGAGCGCGTTTTCAGCCCCAGCATTTT.